The 6 T cell receptor beta chains below come from one sample, sequenced in a study of blood T cells in healthy people across ages. Next came a second PCR, run for about 6 to 12 cycles, which used a sample-barcoded 5' primer along with a J-beta primer mix. TCRdb ran MiXCR on the 5' RACE reads and lists one entry per CDR3 protein. The profile covers roughly 1,500,000 distinct CDR3 sequences, with about 35% appearing a single time and around 10% taken by the ten largest. Sequencing was carried out using blood. The receptors stem from a woman aged 30 to 39 in good health.

This clonotype was seen a single time. This chain uses TRBV7-6 with TRBJ1-1; 8 nucleotides line up with TRBD1. Germline CDR1 reads SGHVS; CDR2 reads FNYEAQ. V gave up 5 bases and J gave up 5 bases; unmatched junction bases: 4. The CDR3 totals 13 residues. This CDR3 is CASSMTGVTEAFF. For the CDR3, the DNA is TGTGCCAGCAGCATGACAGGGGTGACTGAAGCTTTCTTT.

This clonotype was recorded once. V and J are TRBV20-1 and TRBJ2-7; the match to TRBD2 covers 9 bases. The end of the DNA fits TRBJ2-5 better, so the J call may be wrong. This CDR3 spans 14 amino acids. Looked up from germline, CDR1 is DFQATT and CDR2 is SNEGSKA (reference sequence). CDR3 in amino acids: CSASPGTSSGTQYF. CDR3 coding DNA: TGCAGTGCTAGCCCCGGGACTAGCTCTGGGACCCAGTACTTC.

This clonotype turned up a few times. J is TRBJ2-3 and V is TRBV7-9; D may be TRBD2 (5 bases). Germline CDR1 reads SEHNR; CDR2 reads FQNEAQ (reference sequence). V was shortened by 7 bases and J by 1 base, with 15 bases between the two germline ends. The CDR3 totals 15 residues. The CDR3 reads CASIPGIGGTDTQYF. The CDR3, as DNA: TGTGCCAGCATCCCCGGGATCGGCGGCACAGATACGCAGTATTTT. Drawing the rest from reference TRBV7-9 and TRBJ2-3, the complete variable domain is DTGVSQNPRHKITKRGQNVTFRCDPISEHNRLYWYRQTLGQGPEFLTYFQNEAQLEKSRLLSDRFSAERPKGSFSTLEIQRTEQGDSAMYLCASIPGIGGTDTQYFGPGTRLTVL.

The rearrangement uses TRBV6-5 and TRBJ2-1; TRBD2 might be the D (6 bases). The V gene lost 0 bases and the J gene lost 14 bases, with 14 bases spanning the gap. The CDR3 runs 13 residues. Germline CDR1 and CDR2: MNHEY and SVGAGI. CDR3 sequence (DNA): TGTGCCAGCAGTTACTCGGGAGGCGTTTCGGAGTTCTTC. Encoded protein: CASSYSGGVSEFF.

This clonotype was seen only a few times. The chain joins TRBV27 to TRBJ2-7; D tentatively fits TRBD1 or TRBD2 (6 bases each). The CDR3 extends over 15 amino acids. Germline values: CDR1 MNHEY, CDR2 SMNVEV (reference sequence). Trimming pared 3 bases from V and 0 bases from J, leaving 12 bases between. In DNA form, the CDR3 reads TGTGCCAGCAGTTTGGTGGGGGGCTTCTCCTACGAGCAGTACTTC. It specifies CASSLVGGFSYEQYF.

Comments on this clonotype: At one of its ends the junction is not consistent with the germline gene, which may arise from a read error. This rearrangement joins TRBV7-8 to TRBJ1-2, with D perhaps TRBD1 (5 bases). The CDR3 covers 13 residues. The germline gives CDR1 SGHVS, CDR2 FQNEAQ. CDR3 DNA: TGTGTCAGCAGCTTGGGGGAAGCCTATGGCTACACCTTC. It codes for CVSSLGEAYGYTF.